These 3 T cell receptor beta chains originate from one sample sequenced in a study of response to subunit inactivated influenza vaccine. MiXCR was run by TCRdb on the RT-PCR reads, yielding one entry per CDR3 protein. The table has approximately 500,000 distinct CDR3 sequences, under 25% seen once; the top ten hold 2.8%. This same sample was also part of a study on T cells expressing NK-cell markers. That source adds: Template switching by 5'RACE with UMIs generated the TCR beta cDNA.

The specimen was CD4+ T cells sorted from PBMCs, collected roughly 12 days after vaccination. These receptors all stem from a man aged 50-60 years who received an inactivated influenza vaccine.

This clonotype came up many times. The V gene is TRBV7-2, the J gene TRBJ2-7; 7 bases match TRBD1. The germline V gene has CDR1 SGHTA and CDR2 FQGNSA. The junction had 3 bases not matched to a gene; V was cut back by 3 bases and J by 4 bases. The CDR3 has 13 amino acids. This CDR3 reads CASSFGTEYEQYF. DNA of the CDR3: TGTGCCAGCAGCTTCGGGACAGAGTACGAGCAGTACTTC.

The V call is TRBV18, the J call TRBJ2-5; weak D call: TRBD2 (5 bases). The germline V gene has CDR1 KGHSH and CDR2 LQKENI. This CDR3 comprises 13 residues. V lost 2 bases to trimming and J lost 5 bases, with 9 bases between them. This CDR3 is CASSPKQRETQYF. CDR3 DNA sequence: TGTGCCAGCTCACCAAAACAGCGGGAGACCCAGTACTTC.

Written as DNA, the CDR3 is TGTGCCAGCAGTGTATTAGCCGGCGGGGGGGGTGAGACCCAGTACTTC. It yields the protein CASSVLAGGGGETQYF. The chain is built from TRBV25-1 and TRBJ2-5; 9 bases are a match to TRBD2. CDR1 and CDR2 (germline): MGHDK, SYGVNS. The ends lost 4 bases at V and 5 bases at J; junction bases unmatched: 11. The CDR3 is made up of 16 amino acids.